One and the same sample provided the 22 T cell receptor beta chains below, sequenced in a study of T cells in Graves' hyperthyroidism and ophthalmopathy. Amplification yielded TCR beta CDR3 regions, with RNA transcripts as the source. Using the HTBI primer set, a first-round RT-PCR was run on the TCR CDR3. TCRdb reprocessed the multiplex PCR reads via MiXCR and lists one record per CDR3 protein. The profile shows around 350,000 distinct CDR3 sequences, about a fifth of them singletons. Sequencing used blood. The receptors stem from a woman between 18 and 29 years old with Graves' hyperthyroidism.

In its sample, this clonotype was seen many times. The chain is built from TRBV12-3 or TRBV12-4 and TRBJ1-2; unclear D gene. The CDR3 length is 14 residues. V was clipped by 5 bases and J by 4 bases, with 14 bases between them. Here the CDR3 DNA reads TGTGCCAGCAGTCCCCTAAGACCGGCCTATGGCTACACCTTC. Amino acids: CASSPLRPAYGYTF.

The chain has TRBV5-1 and TRBJ2-7, with D possibly being TRBD1 or TRBD2 (6 bases each). The V gene's germline CDR1 is SGHRS and CDR2 YFSETQ. Between the trimmed V and J ends, which lost 10 bases and 2 bases, there was a span of 16 bases. CDR3 length: 13 residues. The CDR3 reads CAEGGLITYEQYF. The CDR3 DNA is TGCGCCGAGGGGGGCCTTATTACCTACGAGCAGTACTTC.

This clonotype turned up a few times. The J gene is TRBJ1-1, the V gene TRBV13; TRBD1 is a possible D gene (6 bases). Germline V gene lookup returns CDR1 PRHDT and CDR2 FYEKMQ (reference sequence). V gave up 2 bases and J gave up 1 base, with 20 bases separating them. This CDR3 has 18 amino acids. CDR3 sequence reads: CASSLPPGETIENTEAFF. CDR3 nucleotides: TGTGCCAGCAGCTTACCCCCAGGGGAAACGATAGAGAACACTGAAGCTTTCTTT.

This clonotype was seen at least ten times. This chain connects TRBV24-1 to TRBJ1-2, with 7 bases fitting TRBD1. CDR3 length: 15 residues. The germline V gene encodes CDR1 KGHDR and CDR2 SFDVKD. J gave up 6 bases and V 2 bases, and 8 bases lay outside the gene matches. The CDR3 DNA sequence: TGTGCCACCAGTGATTCCCTTGACAGGGCTAATGGCTACACCTTC. This gives the protein CATSDSLDRANGYTF.

This clonotype was recorded at least ten times. V is TRBV24-1 and J is TRBJ2-5; tentatively, D is TRBD1 or TRBD2 (6 bases each). This CDR3 has 17 residues. Germline loops: CDR1 KGHDR, CDR2 SFDVKD. Deletions cut 4 bases from V and 1 base from J, with 18 bases between. CDR3 in amino acids: CATSDLGWGAIQETQYF. The CDR3, as DNA: TGTGCCACCAGTGACCTCGGTTGGGGGGCGATCCAAGAGACCCAGTACTTC.

In this sample, this clonotype turned up a few times. The chain couples TRBV12-3 or TRBV12-4 to TRBJ1-5, with 8 nucleotides matching TRBD1. The CDR3 sequence is 17 residues long. V lost 7 bases to trimming and J lost 7 bases; unmatched junction nucleotides: 18. This CDR3 is CASTRGQARRDGQPQHF. The CDR3 nucleotides are TGTGCCAGCACCCGGGGACAGGCCAGGAGGGATGGACAGCCCCAGCATTTT.

This clonotype was seen once. The rearrangement uses TRBV4-1 and TRBJ1-5; 11 bases match TRBD1. V gave up 4 bases and J gave up 6 bases; unmatched junction bases: 8. CDR3 length: 16 residues. CDR1 is MGHRA and CDR2 is YSYEKL in the germline V gene. This CDR3 reads CASSRDRGSGSQPQHF. The CDR3 DNA reads TGCGCCAGCAGCCGGGACAGGGGGTCGGGAAGTCAGCCCCAGCATTTT.

This clonotype was detected many times. It may be a read error: a sequence one base away is much more abundant. V is TRBV6-1 and J is TRBJ1-1; TRBD1 aligns across 8 bases. Germline V gene lookup returns CDR1 MNHNS and CDR2 SASEGT. The CDR3 extends over 13 amino acids. This CDR3 reads CASSGDRNTGAFF. DNA for the CDR3: TGTGCCAGCAGTGGGGACAGGAACACTGGAGCTTTCTTT.

The chain is built from TRBV19 and TRBJ2-7, with D possibly called TRBD1 or TRBD2 (5 bases each). CDR3 length: 15 residues. CDR1 LNHDA and CDR2 SQIVND come from the germline V gene (reference sequence). V lost 10 bases and J 0 bases, leaving 19 bases between the germline ends. CDR3 in DNA: TGTGCCATCAGCTTATTGGGGACGAGCTCCTACGAGCAGTACTTC. Residues: CAISLLGTSSYEQYF.

This clonotype turned up a few times. J is TRBJ1-5 and V is TRBV6-1, with TRBD1 as a possible D gene (5 bases). The V gene's germline CDR1 is MNHNS and CDR2 SASEGT. The CDR3 loop spans 14 amino acids. V was pared by 4 bases and J by 6 bases, with 13 bases between. This CDR3 reads CASSVQGSFQPQHF. DNA of the CDR3: TGTGCCAGCAGTGTCCAGGGTTCCTTTCAGCCCCAGCATTTT.

This clonotype was observed many times. The genes are TRBV5-5 and TRBJ2-7; 7 nucleotides agree with TRBD1. CDR1 SGHKS and CDR2 YYEKEE come from the germline V gene (reference sequence). Unmatched junction bases numbered 6, after V lost 3 bases and J lost 3 bases. This CDR3 has 14 residues. In nucleotides, the CDR3 is TGTGCCAGCAGCTACCCCGGGACAGACTACGAGCAGTACTTC. Protein: CASSYPGTDYEQYF. Full variable domain (missing parts from reference TRBV5-5 and TRBJ2-7): DAGVTQSPTHLIKTRGQQVTLRCSPISGHKSVSWYQQVLGQGPQFIFQYYEKEERGRGNFPDRFSARQFPNYSSELNVNALLLGDSALYLCASSYPGTDYEQYFGPGTRLTVT.

This clonotype appeared many times. The chain combines TRBV10-3 with TRBJ2-7, with TRBD2 matching over 12 bases. V gave up 10 bases and J gave up 4 bases; unmatched junction bases: 8. This CDR3 is 14 amino acids long. Germline CDR1 ENHRY, CDR2 SYGVKD. The DNA for the CDR3 is TGTGCCACCCAAAGGGGGACTAGCGGGTACGAGCAGTACTTC. It encodes CATQRGTSGYEQYF.

Ten or more counts support this clonotype. The chain carries TRBV12-3 or TRBV12-4 and TRBJ1-2; 9 nucleotides line up with TRBD1. The CDR3 is 12 residues long. V gave up 6 bases and J gave up 8 bases; unmatched junction bases: 4. The CDR3 reads CASSFGQGGYTF. The CDR3 bases are TGTGCCAGCAGCTTCGGACAGGGGGGCTACACCTTC.

This clonotype came up many times. This sequence joins TRBV13 and TRBJ2-7; D is undetermined. V gave up 0 bases and J gave up 6 bases, with 15 bases separating them. The CDR3 sequence is 15 residues long. Germline V gene lookup returns CDR1 PRHDT and CDR2 FYEKMQ (reference sequence). CDR3 DNA: TGTGCCAGCAGCTTAGGACGGACCCAGGCTTCCGAGCAGTACTTC. Residues: CASSLGRTQASEQYF.

For this clonotype: The junction differs from germline at one of its ends, possibly a read error. The rearrangement links TRBV7-2 to TRBJ2-7, with unresolved D. Germline V gene sequence: CDR1 SGHTA, CDR2 FQGNSA. The CDR3 loop spans 12 amino acids. The CDR3 spells CASGLYSYEQYF. CDR3 coding DNA: TGTGCCAGCGGCTTGTACTCCTACGAGCAGTACTTC.

This clonotype was observed at least ten times. The rearrangement links TRBV7-3 to TRBJ2-5, with TRBD2 matching 8 bases. With 5 bases clipped from V and 7 bases from J, the junction kept 6 bases outside the gene matches. Germline CDR1 reads SGHTA; CDR2 reads FQGTGA. The CDR3 length is 13 residues. The CDR3 region has the DNA TGTGCCAGCAGCCTTAGCGGGGTCGGGACCCAGTACTTC. Translation gives CASSLSGVGTQYF.

Turning to this clonotype: Likely a read error: the CDR3 ends without its conserved phenylalanine or tryptophan. The rearrangement joins TRBV2 to TRBJ2-2; 8 nucleotides agree with TRBD1. Germline V CDR1 and CDR2: SNHLY, FYNNEI. The junction had 1 base not matched to a gene; V was cut back by 5 bases and J by 5 bases. The CDR3 contains 13 residues. CDR3 DNA: TGTGCCAGCAGTCGACAGGGGACCGGGGAGCTGTTTTTG. It translates to CASSRQGTGELFL.

The chain carries TRBV4-1 and TRBJ1-1, with D uncertain. Trimming pared 4 bases from V and 2 bases from J, leaving 11 bases between. CDR1 and CDR2 (germline): MGHRA, YSYEKL. The CDR3 runs to 14 residues. CDR3 DNA sequence: TGCGCCAGCAGCCGATCCCTTGTAAACACTGAAGCTTTCTTT. This codes for CASSRSLVNTEAFF.

On this clonotype: A junction end diverges from the germline sequence, so it may reflect a read error. This chain connects TRBV7-7 to TRBJ2-2; TRBD2 is a possible D gene (7 bases). The CDR3 contains 16 residues. Germline V gives CDR1 SSHAT, CDR2 FNYEAQ (reference sequence). This chain's CDR3 is CASTPGGPGATGELFF. The CDR3 DNA is TGTGCTAGCACCCCGGGAGGCCCGGGGGCCACCGGGGAGCTGTTTTTT.

This clonotype was detected ten times or more. The chain is built from TRBV12-3 or TRBV12-4 and TRBJ1-1; D remains unclear. The length of the CDR3 is 11 residues. V shed 3 bases and J shed 11 bases, with 10 bases lying between them. The CDR3 reads CASSFNKVAFF. The CDR3 region has the DNA TGTGCCAGCAGTTTTAATAAGGTCGCTTTCTTT.

To note about this clonotype: Since no conserved phenylalanine or tryptophan closes the CDR3, a read error is the likely cause. The chain has TRBV6-5 and TRBJ2-6; D not certain. V was shortened by 0 bases and J by 1 base, with 4 bases between the two germline ends. The CDR3 length is 15 residues. Germline V gene lookup returns CDR1 MNHEY and CDR2 SVGAGI. CDR3 amino acids: CASSYSGSGANVLTI. The CDR3, as DNA: TGTGCCAGCAGTTACTCGGGATCTGGGGCCAACGTCCTGACTATC.

This clonotype was picked up many times. The gene calls are TRBV2 and TRBJ2-5; 14 bases fit TRBD2. The CDR3 runs 15 residues. V lost 4 bases, J lost 4 bases, and 2 bases stayed unmatched. Germline V lookup: CDR1 SNHLY, CDR2 FYNNEI. The CDR3 DNA reads as TGTGCCAGCAGTGGACTAGCGGGGGGGCCAGAGACCCAGTACTTC. Protein product: CASSGLAGGPETQYF.